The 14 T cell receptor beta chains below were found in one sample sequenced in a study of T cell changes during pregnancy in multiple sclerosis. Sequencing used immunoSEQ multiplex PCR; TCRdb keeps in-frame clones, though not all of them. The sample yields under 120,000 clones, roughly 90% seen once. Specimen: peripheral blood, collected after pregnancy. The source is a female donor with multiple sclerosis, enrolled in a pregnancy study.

In nucleotides, the CDR3 is TGTGCCTGGATGTTTCAGACTAGCGGCACCGGGGAGCTGTTTTTT. Its translation is CAWMFQTSGTGELFF. The gene calls are TRBV30 and TRBJ2-2; 9 bases line up with TRBD2. Germline V gene sequence: CDR1 GTSNPN, CDR2 SVGIG (reference sequence). The CDR3 is 15 residues long. V lost 4 bases and J lost 4; bases outside the gene matches: 7.

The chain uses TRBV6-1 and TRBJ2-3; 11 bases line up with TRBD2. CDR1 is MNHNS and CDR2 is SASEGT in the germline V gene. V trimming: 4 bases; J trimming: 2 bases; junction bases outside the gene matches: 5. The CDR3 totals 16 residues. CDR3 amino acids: CASSGRLAGITDTQYF. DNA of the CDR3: TGTGCCAGCAGTGGCAGACTAGCGGGGATCACAGATACGCAGTATTTT.

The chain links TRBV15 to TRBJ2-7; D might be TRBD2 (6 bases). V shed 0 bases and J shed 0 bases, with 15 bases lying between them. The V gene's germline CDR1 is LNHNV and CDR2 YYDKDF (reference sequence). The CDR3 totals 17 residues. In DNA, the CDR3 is TGTGCCACCAGCAGAGATCTCACCGGGAGCTCCTCCTACGAGCAGTACTTC. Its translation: CATSRDLTGSSSYEQYF.

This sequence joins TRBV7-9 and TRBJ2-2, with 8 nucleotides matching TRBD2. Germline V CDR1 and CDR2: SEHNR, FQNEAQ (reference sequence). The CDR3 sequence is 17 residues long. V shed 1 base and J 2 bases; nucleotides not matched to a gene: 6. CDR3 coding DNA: TGTGCCAGCAGCTTAGACAGCGGGGGACTCAACACCGGGGAGCTGTTTTTT. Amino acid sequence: CASSLDSGGLNTGELFF. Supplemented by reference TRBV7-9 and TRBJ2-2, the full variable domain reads DTGVSQNPRHKITKRGQNVTFRCDPISEHNRLYWYRQTLGQGPEFLTYFQNEAQLEKSRLLSDRFSAERPKGSFSTLEIQRTEQGDSAMYLCASSLDSGGLNTGELFFGEGSRLTVL.

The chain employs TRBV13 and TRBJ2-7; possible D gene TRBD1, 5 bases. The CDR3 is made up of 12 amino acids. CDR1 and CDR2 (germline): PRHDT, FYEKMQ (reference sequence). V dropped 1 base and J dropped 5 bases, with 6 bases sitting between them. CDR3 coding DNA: TGTGCCAGCAGCTTAGTGGGGCACGAGCAGTACTTC. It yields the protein CASSLVGHEQYF.

CDR3 amino acids: CAIGSSSPGGETQYF. The CDR3 DNA reads as TGTGCCATCGGAAGCTCGTCTCCGGGGGGAGAGACCCAGTACTTC. V gene TRBV10-3 combines with J gene TRBJ2-5; 7 nucleotides match TRBD2. This CDR3 spans 15 amino acids. Germline CDR1 reads ENHRY; CDR2 reads SYGVKD. Germline trimming cut 8 bases from V and 4 bases from J; bases unmatched to any gene: 13.

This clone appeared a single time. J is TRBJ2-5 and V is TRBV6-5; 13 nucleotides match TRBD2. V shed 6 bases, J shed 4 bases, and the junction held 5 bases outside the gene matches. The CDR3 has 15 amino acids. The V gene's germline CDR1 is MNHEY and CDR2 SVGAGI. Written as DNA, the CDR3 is TGTGCCAGCAGGGAACTAGCGGGGGGGAGAGAGACCCAGTACTTC. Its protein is CASRELAGGRETQYF.

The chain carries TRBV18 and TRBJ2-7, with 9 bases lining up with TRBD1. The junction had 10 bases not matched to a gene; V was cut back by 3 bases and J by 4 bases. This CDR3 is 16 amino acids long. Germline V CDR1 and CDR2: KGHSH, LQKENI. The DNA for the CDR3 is TGTGCCAGCTCACCGCCGACCGGGACAGGGCGTTACGAGCAGTACTTC. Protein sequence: CASSPPTGTGRYEQYF. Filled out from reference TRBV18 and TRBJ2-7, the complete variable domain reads NAGVMQNPRHLVRRRGQEARLRCSPMKGHSHVYWYRQLPEEGLKFMVYLQKENIIDESGMPKERFSAEFPKEGPSILRIQQVVRGDSAAYFCASSPPTGTGRYEQYFGPGTRLTVT.

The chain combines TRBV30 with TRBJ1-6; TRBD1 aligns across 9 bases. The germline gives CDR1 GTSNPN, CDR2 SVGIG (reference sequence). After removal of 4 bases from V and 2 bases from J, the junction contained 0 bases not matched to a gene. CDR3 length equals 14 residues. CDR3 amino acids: CAWNRGPYNSPLHF. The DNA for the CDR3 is TGTGCCTGGAACAGGGGGCCCTATAATTCACCCCTCCACTTT.

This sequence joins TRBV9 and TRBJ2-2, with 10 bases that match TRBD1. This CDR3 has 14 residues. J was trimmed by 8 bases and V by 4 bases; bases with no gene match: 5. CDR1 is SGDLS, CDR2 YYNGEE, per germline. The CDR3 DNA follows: TGTGCCAGCAGCCCCGACAGGGGGCTGGGGGAGCTGTTTTTT. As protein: CASSPDRGLGELFF.

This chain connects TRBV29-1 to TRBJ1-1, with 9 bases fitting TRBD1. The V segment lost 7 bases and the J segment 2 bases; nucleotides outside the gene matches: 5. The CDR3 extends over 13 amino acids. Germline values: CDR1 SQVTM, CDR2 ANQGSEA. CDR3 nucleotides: TGCAGCGCACCGGGACAGGGAAACACTGAAGCTTTCTTT. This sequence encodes CSAPGQGNTEAFF.

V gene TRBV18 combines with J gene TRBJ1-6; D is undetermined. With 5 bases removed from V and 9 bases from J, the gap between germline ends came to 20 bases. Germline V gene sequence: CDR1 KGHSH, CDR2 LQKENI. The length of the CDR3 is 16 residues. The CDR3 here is CASSTAPSRLSSPLHF. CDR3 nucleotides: TGTGCCAGCTCAACTGCACCGAGCAGGTTGAGTTCACCCCTCCACTTT.

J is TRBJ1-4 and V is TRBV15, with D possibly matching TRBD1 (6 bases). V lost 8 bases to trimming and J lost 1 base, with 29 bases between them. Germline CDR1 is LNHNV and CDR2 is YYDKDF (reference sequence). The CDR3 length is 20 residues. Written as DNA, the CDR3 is TGTGCCACCTCCCGACAGGCCGTGAAGTACCTGGTGGGAACTAATGAAAAACTGTTTTTT. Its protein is CATSRQAVKYLVGTNEKLFF.

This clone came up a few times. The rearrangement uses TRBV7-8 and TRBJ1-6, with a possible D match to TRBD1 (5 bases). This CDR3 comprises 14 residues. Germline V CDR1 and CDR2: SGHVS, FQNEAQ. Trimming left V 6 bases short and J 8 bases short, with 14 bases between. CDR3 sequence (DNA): TGTGCCAGCAGATTCCAGGGTTCGGATTCACCCCTCCACTTT. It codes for CASRFQGSDSPLHF.